Following are 9 T cell receptor beta chains from one sample sequenced in a study of T-cell reconstitution after alpha-beta-depleted transplantation in children. Unique molecular identifiers were used to barcode this TCRbeta library. From the PCR reads, TCRdb called clonotypes with MiXCR, one entry per CDR3 protein. The repertoire includes over 70,000 distinct CDR3 sequences, over 9% of them detected once, and approximately 15% sits in the top ten. The sequences come from PBMCs from the stem cell graft donor, collected from the stem cell graft. These receptor sequences come from a human donor who donated a stem cell graft to a child with inherited bone marrow failure.

This clonotype was picked up many times. The chain links TRBV5-1 to TRBJ2-3; D might be TRBD2 (5 bases). CDR1 SGHRS and CDR2 YFSETQ come from the germline V gene. The CDR3 totals 16 residues. V was clipped by 6 bases and J by 0 bases, with 17 bases between them. CDR3 sequence: CASKPSTGSSTDTQYF. In DNA form, the CDR3 reads TGCGCCAGCAAACCTAGCACGGGGTCTAGCACAGATACGCAGTATTTT.

The rearrangement joins TRBV6-2 or TRBV6-3 to TRBJ2-3; D not resolved. Germline loops: CDR1 MNHEY, CDR2 SVGEGT. Trimming took off 2 bases at V and 5 bases at J, with 2 bases between the two ends. CDR3 length equals 11 residues. For the CDR3, the DNA is TGTGCCAGCAGTTACGGAGATACGCAGTATTTT. Its translation is CASSYGDTQYF.

The chain employs TRBV2 and TRBJ2-7; D gene ambiguous. The CDR3 is 12 residues long. Germline values: CDR1 SNHLY, CDR2 FYNNEI. With 5 bases removed from V and 2 bases from J, the gap between germline ends came to 7 bases. The CDR3 region has the DNA TGTGCCAGCAGTCAGCAGGCCTACGAGCAGTACTTC. As protein: CASSQQAYEQYF.

There are many counts of this clonotype. The chain couples TRBV11-2 to TRBJ2-1; TRBD1 matches 9 bases. After removal of 1 base from V and 5 bases from J, the junction contained 6 bases not matched to a gene. The CDR3 is made up of 16 amino acids. The germline V gene encodes CDR1 SGHAT and CDR2 FQNNGV. As DNA, the CDR3 is TGTGCCAGCAGCTTAGGTCCCGGGACAGGGAACAATGAGCAGTTCTTC. Residues: CASSLGPGTGNNEQFF.

This clonotype was seen many times. The chain couples TRBV6-5 to TRBJ1-2; 7 positions agree with TRBD1. V was clipped by 5 bases and J by 0 bases; unmatched bases: 6. Germline CDR1 MNHEY, CDR2 SVGAGI. This CDR3 is built from 15 residues. The CDR3 DNA follows: TGTGCCAGCAGTCTGGACAGGCTTGCTAACTATGGCTACACCTTC. Its protein is CASSLDRLANYGYTF.

This clonotype occurred many times. The rearrangement links TRBV11-2 to TRBJ2-1; D might be TRBD1 (5 bases). V was pared by 1 base and J by 5 bases, with 12 bases between. CDR1 is SGHAT and CDR2 is FQNNGV in the germline V gene. This CDR3 spans 15 amino acids. CDR3 DNA sequence: TGTGCCAGCAGCTTAGCAGGGCCGACTCACAATGAGCAGTTCTTC. Translating it yields CASSLAGPTHNEQFF.

This clonotype was detected many times. The V call is TRBV28, the J call TRBJ2-5; D might be TRBD2 (6 bases). The CDR3 totals 16 residues. V lost 8 bases and J lost 4, with 23 bases in between. The germline V gene has CDR1 MDHEN and CDR2 SYDVKM. CDR3: CASLRGPGDRGETQYF. The CDR3, as DNA: TGTGCCAGCCTCCGCGGACCGGGGGATCGAGGAGAGACCCAGTACTTC.

This clonotype was observed a handful of times. The chain couples TRBV9 to TRBJ2-3; D not certain. Germline V gene data show CDR1 as SGDLS and CDR2 as YYNGEE. CDR3 length: 13 residues. V was pared by 3 bases and J by 4 bases, with 9 bases between. The CDR3 here is CASSASDPDTQYF. The CDR3 DNA follows: TGTGCCAGCAGCGCCTCCGATCCAGATACGCAGTATTTT.

Ten or more counts support this clonotype. V gene TRBV7-2 combines with J gene TRBJ2-7, with 8 bases fitting TRBD2. Unmatched junction bases numbered 6, after V lost 5 bases and J lost 3 bases. Germline CDR1 reads SGHTA; CDR2 reads FQGNSA. The CDR3 extends over 14 amino acids. This CDR3 reads CASSPGGAGYEQYF. In DNA form, the CDR3 reads TGTGCCAGCAGCCCCGGGGGGGCAGGCTACGAGCAGTACTTC.